The clone carrying this TCR beta chain was recorded many times. The sample is drawn from a study of T cells in Graves' hyperthyroidism and ophthalmopathy. Researchers took RNA transcripts and amplified the TCR beta CDR3 regions from them. The HTBI primer set was used in a first-round RT-PCR of the TCR CDR3. TCRdb reprocessed the multiplex PCR reads with MiXCR, giving one entry per CDR3 protein. The top ten clones hold 8.9% of a sample with hundreds of thousands of distinct CDR3 sequences, roughly 40% of them seen once. This clonotype was obtained from a man aged 18 to 35 with Graves' hyperthyroidism. Material: blood.

Here the CDR3 DNA reads TGTGCCAGTAGTATAGGGCTGATGAACACTGAAGCTTTCTTT. This translates into CASSIGLMNTEAFF. The chain carries TRBV19 and TRBJ1-1; D gene ambiguous. Per germline, CDR1 LNHDA and CDR2 SQIVND (reference sequence). V was clipped by 1 base and J by 0 bases, with 6 bases between them. The CDR3 has 14 amino acids. Filled out from reference TRBV19 and TRBJ1-1, the complete variable domain reads DGGITQSPKYLFRKEGQNVTLSCEQNLNHDAMYWYRQDPGQGLRLIYYSQIVNDFQKGDIAEGYSVSREKKESFPLTVTSAQKNPTAFYLCASSIGLMNTEAFFGQGTRLTVV.